The sequence of this TCR beta chain was determined in a study of T-cell reconstitution after alpha-beta-depleted transplantation in children. This clonotype was seen a handful of times. The length of the CDR3 is 14 residues. V lost 6 bases and J 5 bases, leaving 17 bases between the germline ends. CDR1 MGHDK and CDR2 SYGVNS come from the germline V gene. Unique molecular identifiers tagged the TCRbeta library. TCRdb used MiXCR to reprocess the PCR reads, holding one entry per CDR3 protein. The sample records approximately 590,000 distinct CDR3 sequences, over 9.5% being singletons. The sequenced sample was PBMCs from the stem cell graft donor, obtained from the stem cell graft. The chain combines TRBV25-1 with TRBJ2-7; TRBD1 is a possible D gene (6 bases). The source is a human donor who donated a stem cell graft to a child with acute myeloid leukemia. The CDR3 reads CASRSGRGIDEQYF. The CDR3 DNA is TGTGCCAGCAGATCGGGCAGGGGAATCGACGAGCAGTACTTC.